This T cell receptor (beta chain) was obtained from a study of blood T cell repertoires in COVID-19. Background on the study: Acute and convalescent COVID-19 specimens originated in the United States, Italy and Spain.

Sequencing was performed with immunoSEQ multiplex PCR; in TCRdb, only in-frame clones are kept and a portion is missing. The sample holds under 150,000 clones; 70% to 90% are singletons and the top ten take approximately 2.3%. V was pared by 0 bases and J by 8 bases, with 9 bases between. CDR3 size: 14 residues. Germline CDR1 is SGHRS and CDR2 is YFSETQ. The chain has TRBV5-1 and TRBJ1-6; no clear D. Source material: peripheral blood. This TCR derives from a man aged 30 to 45 with acute or convalescent COVID-19. CDR3 region: CASSLVASDSPLHF. The CDR3 bases are TGCGCCAGCAGCTTGGTGGCCTCCGATTCACCCCTCCACTTT.